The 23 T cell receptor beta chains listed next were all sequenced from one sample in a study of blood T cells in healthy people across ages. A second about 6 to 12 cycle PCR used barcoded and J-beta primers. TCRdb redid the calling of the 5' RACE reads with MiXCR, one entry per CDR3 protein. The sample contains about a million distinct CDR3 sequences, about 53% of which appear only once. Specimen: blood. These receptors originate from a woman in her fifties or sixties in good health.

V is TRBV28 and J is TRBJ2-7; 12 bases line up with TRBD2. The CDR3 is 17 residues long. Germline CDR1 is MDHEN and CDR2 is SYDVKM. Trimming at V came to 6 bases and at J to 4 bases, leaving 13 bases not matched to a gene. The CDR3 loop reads CASRSASSGRVYYEQYF. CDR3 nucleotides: TGTGCCAGCAGAAGCGCGTCTAGCGGGAGGGTCTATTACGAGCAGTACTTC.

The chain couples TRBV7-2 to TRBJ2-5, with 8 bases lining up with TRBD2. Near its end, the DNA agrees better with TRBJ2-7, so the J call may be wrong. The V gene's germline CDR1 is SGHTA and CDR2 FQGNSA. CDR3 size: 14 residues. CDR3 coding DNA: TGTGCCAGCAGTTCCAGCGGGAGAACCCGCGAGCAGTACTTC. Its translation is CASSSSGRTREQYF.

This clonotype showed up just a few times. CDR3 loop: CASSQEAGGPRLAGGPNEQFF. CDR3 nucleotides: TGTGCCAGCAGCCAAGAGGCAGGGGGCCCTAGATTAGCGGGAGGGCCTAATGAGCAGTTCTTC. The rearrangement joins TRBV4-2 to TRBJ2-1; 11 bases agree with TRBD2. Germline V gene sequence: CDR1 LGHNA, CDR2 YNFKEQ. Germline trimming cut 0 bases from V and 7 bases from J; bases unmatched to any gene: 20. This CDR3 is built from 21 residues.

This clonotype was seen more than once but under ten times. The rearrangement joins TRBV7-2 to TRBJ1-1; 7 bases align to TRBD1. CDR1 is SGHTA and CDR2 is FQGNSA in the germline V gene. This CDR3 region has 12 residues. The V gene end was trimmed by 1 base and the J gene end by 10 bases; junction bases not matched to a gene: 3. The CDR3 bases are TGTGCCAGCAGCTTAGGACAGGGTTCAGCTTTCTTT. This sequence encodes CASSLGQGSAFF. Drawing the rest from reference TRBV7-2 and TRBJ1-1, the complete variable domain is GAGVSQSPSNKVTEKGKDVELRCDPISGHTALYWYRQSLGQGLEFLIYFQGNSAPDKSGLPSDRFSAERTGGSVSTLTIQRTQQEDSAVYLCASSLGQGSAFFGQGTRLTVV.

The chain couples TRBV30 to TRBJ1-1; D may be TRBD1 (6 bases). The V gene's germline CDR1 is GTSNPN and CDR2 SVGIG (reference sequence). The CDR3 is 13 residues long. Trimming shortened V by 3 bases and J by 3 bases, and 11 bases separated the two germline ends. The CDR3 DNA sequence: TGTGCCTGGAGCACAACAGGGTACACTGAAGCTTTCTTT. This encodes CAWSTTGYTEAFF. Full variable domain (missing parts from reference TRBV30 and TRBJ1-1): SQTIHQWPATLVQPVGSPLSLECTVEGTSNPNLYWYRQAAGRGLQLLFYSVGIGQISSEVPQNLSASRPQDRQFILSSKKLLLSDSGFYLCAWSTTGYTEAFFGQGTRLTVV.

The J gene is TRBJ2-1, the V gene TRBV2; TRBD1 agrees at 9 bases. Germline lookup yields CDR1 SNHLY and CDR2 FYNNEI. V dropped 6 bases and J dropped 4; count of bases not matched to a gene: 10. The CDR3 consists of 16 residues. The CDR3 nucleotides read TGTGCCAGCAGACTAATCCCCGGGACAGGGTACAATGAGCAGTTCTTC. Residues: CASRLIPGTGYNEQFF.

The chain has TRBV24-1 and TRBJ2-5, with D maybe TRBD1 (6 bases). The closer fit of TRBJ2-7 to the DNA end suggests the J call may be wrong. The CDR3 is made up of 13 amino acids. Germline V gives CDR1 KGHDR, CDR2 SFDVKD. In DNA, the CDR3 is TGTGCCACCAGTGACGAACAGGGTGACGAGCAGTACTTC. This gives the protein CATSDEQGDEQYF.

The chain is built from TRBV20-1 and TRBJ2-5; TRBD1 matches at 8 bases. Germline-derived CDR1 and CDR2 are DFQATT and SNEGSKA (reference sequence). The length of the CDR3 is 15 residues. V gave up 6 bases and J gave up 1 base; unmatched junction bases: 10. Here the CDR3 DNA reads TGCAGTGCCCTCGGACAGGGTCGAGTCCAAGAGACCCAGTACTTC. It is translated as CSALGQGRVQETQYF.

CDR3 region: CAWSVKARASTQYF. CDR3 in DNA: TGTGCCTGGAGTGTCAAAGCGAGAGCTAGTACGCAGTATTTT. J is TRBJ2-3 and V is TRBV30; D call uncertain. V lost 0 bases, J lost 8 bases, and 15 bases lay in between. This CDR3 comprises 14 residues. The germline V gene has CDR1 GTSNPN and CDR2 SVGIG (reference sequence).

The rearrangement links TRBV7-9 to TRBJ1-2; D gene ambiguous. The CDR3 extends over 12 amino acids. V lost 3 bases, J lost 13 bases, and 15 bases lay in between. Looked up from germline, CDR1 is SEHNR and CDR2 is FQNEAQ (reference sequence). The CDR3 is CASSFPAGTPTF. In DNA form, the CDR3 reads TGTGCCAGCAGCTTCCCCGCTGGTACTCCCACCTTC. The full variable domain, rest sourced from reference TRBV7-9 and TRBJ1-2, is DTGVSQNPRHKITKRGQNVTFRCDPISEHNRLYWYRQTLGQGPEFLTYFQNEAQLEKSRLLSDRFSAERPKGSFSTLEIQRTEQGDSAMYLCASSFPAGTPTFGSGTRLTVV.

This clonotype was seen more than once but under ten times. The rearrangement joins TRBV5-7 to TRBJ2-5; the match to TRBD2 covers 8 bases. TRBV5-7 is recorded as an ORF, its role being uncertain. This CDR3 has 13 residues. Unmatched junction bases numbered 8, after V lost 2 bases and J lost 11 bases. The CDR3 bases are TGTGCCAGCAGCTTACTAGCGGTCCCTGAGCAGTACTTC. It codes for CASSLLAVPEQYF.

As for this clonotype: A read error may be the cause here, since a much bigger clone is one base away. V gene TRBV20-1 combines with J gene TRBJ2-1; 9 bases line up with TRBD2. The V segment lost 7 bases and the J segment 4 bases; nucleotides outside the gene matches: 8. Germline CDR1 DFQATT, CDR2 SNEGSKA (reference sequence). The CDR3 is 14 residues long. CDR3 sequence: CSVSPGLAYNEQFF. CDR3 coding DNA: TGCAGTGTTAGTCCGGGACTAGCTTACAATGAGCAGTTCTTC.

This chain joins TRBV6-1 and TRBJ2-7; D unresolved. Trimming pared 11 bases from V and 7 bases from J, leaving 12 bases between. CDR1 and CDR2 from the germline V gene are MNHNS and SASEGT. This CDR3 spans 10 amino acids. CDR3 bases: TGTGCCTCGGCGGCTTGGGAGCAGTACTTC. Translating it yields CASAAWEQYF.

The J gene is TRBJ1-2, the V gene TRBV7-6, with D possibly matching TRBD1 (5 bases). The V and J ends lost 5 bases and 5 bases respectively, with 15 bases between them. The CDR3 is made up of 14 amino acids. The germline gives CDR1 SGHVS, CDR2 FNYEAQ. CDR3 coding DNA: TGTGCCAGCAGCCTGGGTGGGACGGATTATGGCTACACCTTC. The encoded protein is CASSLGGTDYGYTF.

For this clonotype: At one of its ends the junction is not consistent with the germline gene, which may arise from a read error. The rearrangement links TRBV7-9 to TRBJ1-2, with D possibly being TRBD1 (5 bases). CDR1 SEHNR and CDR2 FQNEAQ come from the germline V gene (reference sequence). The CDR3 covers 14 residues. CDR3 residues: CASSLAGQIYGYTF. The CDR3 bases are TGTGCCAGCAGTTTAGCGGGGCAGATCTATGGCTACACCTTC. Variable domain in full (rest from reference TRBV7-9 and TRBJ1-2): DTGVSQNPRHKITKRGQNVTFRCDPISEHNRLYWYRQTLGQGPEFLTYFQNEAQLEKSRLLSDRFSAERPKGSFSTLEIQRTEQGDSAMYLCASSLAGQIYGYTFGSGTRLTVV.

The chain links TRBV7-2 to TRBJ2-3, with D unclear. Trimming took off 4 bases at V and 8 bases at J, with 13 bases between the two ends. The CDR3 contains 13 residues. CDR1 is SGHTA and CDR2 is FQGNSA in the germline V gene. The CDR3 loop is CASSSSWDTTQYF. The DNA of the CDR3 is TGTGCCAGCAGCTCCTCGTGGGATACTACGCAGTATTTT.

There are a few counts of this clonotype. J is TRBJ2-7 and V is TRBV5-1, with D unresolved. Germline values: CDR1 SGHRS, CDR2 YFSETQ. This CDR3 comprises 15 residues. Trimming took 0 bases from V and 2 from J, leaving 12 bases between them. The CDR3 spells CASSLAINLAYEQYF. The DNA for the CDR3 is TGCGCCAGCAGCTTGGCAATCAACCTGGCCTACGAGCAGTACTTC.

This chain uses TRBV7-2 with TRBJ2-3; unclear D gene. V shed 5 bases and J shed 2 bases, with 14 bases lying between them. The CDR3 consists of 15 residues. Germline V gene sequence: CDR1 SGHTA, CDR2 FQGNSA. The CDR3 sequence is CASSPDWPFTDTQYF. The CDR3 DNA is TGTGCCAGCAGCCCCGATTGGCCTTTCACAGATACGCAGTATTTT.

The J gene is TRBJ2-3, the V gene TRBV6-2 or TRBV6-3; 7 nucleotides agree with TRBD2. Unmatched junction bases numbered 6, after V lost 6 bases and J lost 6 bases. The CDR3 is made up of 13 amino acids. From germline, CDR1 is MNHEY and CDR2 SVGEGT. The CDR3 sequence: CASRLLATDTQYF. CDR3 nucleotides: TGTGCCAGCAGACTACTAGCGACGGATACGCAGTATTTT.

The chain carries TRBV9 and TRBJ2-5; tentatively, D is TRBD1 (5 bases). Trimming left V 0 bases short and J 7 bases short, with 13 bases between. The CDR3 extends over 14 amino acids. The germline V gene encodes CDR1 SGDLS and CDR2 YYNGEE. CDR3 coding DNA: TGTGCCAGCAGCGTAGGTGGGGCCGTGGGGACCCAGTACTTC. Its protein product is CASSVGGAVGTQYF.

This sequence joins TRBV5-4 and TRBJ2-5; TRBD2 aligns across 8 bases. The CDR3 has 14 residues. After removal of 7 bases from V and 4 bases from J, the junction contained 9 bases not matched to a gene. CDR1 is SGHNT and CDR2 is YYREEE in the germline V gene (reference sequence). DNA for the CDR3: TGTGCCAGCGGGGCTTGGACTAGCCGAGAGACCCAGTACTTC. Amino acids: CASGAWTSRETQYF.

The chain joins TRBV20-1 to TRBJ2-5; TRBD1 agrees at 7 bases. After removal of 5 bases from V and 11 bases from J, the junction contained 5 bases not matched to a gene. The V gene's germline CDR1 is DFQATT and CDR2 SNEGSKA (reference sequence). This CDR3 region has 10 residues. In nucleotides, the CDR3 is TGCAGTGCTGCTACAGGGGCGCAGTACTTC. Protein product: CSAATGAQYF.

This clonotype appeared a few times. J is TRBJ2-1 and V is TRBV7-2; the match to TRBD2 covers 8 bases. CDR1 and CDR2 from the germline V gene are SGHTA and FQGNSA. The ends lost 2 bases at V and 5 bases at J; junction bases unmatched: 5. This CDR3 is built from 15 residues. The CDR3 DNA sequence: TGTGCCAGCAGCTTACGCGGCGGGAGGAACAATGAGCAGTTCTTC. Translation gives CASSLRGGRNNEQFF.